The rows below give T cell receptor beta chains drawn from one sample of a study of vaccination and CD4 T cells after COVID-19. No cognate antigen is known for these TCRs. Each CDR3 protein is one row after TCRdb ran MiXCR on the PCR reads. This table holds about 19,000 distinct CDR3 sequences, approximately 33% found once. What was sequenced was cultured CD4+ T cells from blood. Every receptor here comes from a human donor with COVID-19. Each CDR3 is given with its conserved first and last residue. The D gene is left open where the match is weak. A clone size is listed for some rows: how often the clone was seen (once, few, many), or a class if it is expanded.

V gene	D gene	J gene	clone size	CDR3 DNA	CDR3 protein
TRBV5-6	NA	TRBJ1-2	few	TGTGCCAGCAGCACGGGCCCGACCGAAAACTATGGCTACACCTTC	CASSTGPTENYGYTF
TRBV7-2	NA	TRBJ2-1	NA	TGTGCCAGCAGCTTAGGGGTGGGTCCCTACAATGAGCAGTTCTTC	CASSLGVGPYNEQFF
TRBV20-1	TRBD1	TRBJ2-4	medium-sized	TGCAGTGCTACACCGGGACAGGGAAACATTCAGTACTTC	CSATPGQGNIQYF
TRBV23-1	NA	TRBJ2-1	NA	TGCGCCAGCAGTCAATCCTGCCCCGTGCCCAACAATGATGGGCAGTTCTTC	CASSQSCPVPNNDGQFF
TRBV6-1	NA	TRBJ1-3	few	TGTGCCAGCAGTGAAGTATCGTCAGGGGCAGGAAACACCATATATTTT	CASSEVSSGAGNTIYF
TRBV27	TRBD2	TRBJ2-1	few	TGTGCCAGCAGCGGGACTAGCGGGGGGCGCTCCTACAATGAGCAGTTCTTC	CASSGTSGGRSYNEQFF
TRBV6-5	NA	TRBJ1-2	NA	TGTGCCAGCAGTTACCTTGGGGGCGCGGAATATGGCTACACCTTC	CASSYLGGAEYGYTF
TRBV5-1	NA	TRBJ1-5	few	TGCGCCAGCAGCCAAAACACCAATCAGCCCCAGCATTTT	CASSQNTNQPQHF
TRBV5-4	TRBD2	TRBJ2-5	NA	TGTGCCAGCAGCTCCGCGGGGGTGCAAGAGACCCAGTACTTC	CASSSAGVQETQYF
TRBV21-1	NA	TRBJ1-1	NA	TGTGCCAGCAGCAAAGTACCAAGCCGACAGACTGAAGGCCCTGAAGCTTTCTTT	CASSKVPSRQTEGPEAFF
TRBV30	NA	TRBJ1-1	few	TGTGCCTGGAATGGATACACTGAAGCTTTCTTT	CAWNGYTEAFF
TRBV9	TRBD1	TRBJ2-5	NA	TGTGCCGGCAGCGTCTCCCCGGACAGGGGCAGCCAAGAGACCCAGTACTTC	CAGSVSPDRGSQETQYF
TRBV5-1	NA	TRBJ2-5	NA	TGCGCCAGCAGCTTGCGAGGGACGTACCAAGAGACCCAGTACTTC	CASSLRGTYQETQYF
TRBV6-1	NA	TRBJ2-1	NA	TGTGCCAGCCGACGGGACTCTCAAAACTACAATGAGCAGTTCTTC	CASRRDSQNYNEQFF
TRBV10-2	TRBD1	TRBJ1-5	NA	TGCGCCAGCAGTGCCGCAGGGGGCCAGCCCCAGCATTTT	CASSAAGGQPQHF
TRBV4-2	TRBD1	TRBJ1-2	NA	TGTGCCAGCAGCCAAGCCTCCAGACAGGGCGAAACGAAAGGCTACACCTTC	CASSQASRQGETKGYTF
TRBV16	NA	TRBJ2-2	NA	TGTGCCAGCAGCCAATCAGGGTTAAGCACCGGGGAGCTGTTTTTT	CASSQSGLSTGELFF
TRBV7-2	TRBD1	TRBJ2-5	NA	TGTGCCAGCAGCTTAGCGCTGTTTAACAGGGGGCGGCAAGAGACCCAGTACTTC	CASSLALFNRGRQETQYF
TRBV12-3/TRBV12-4	NA	TRBJ1-1	NA	TGTGCCAGCACCCCGGGGGGGGAATGGGGGGAGATGGCTTTCTTT	CASTPGGEWGEMAFF
TRBV6-1	NA	TRBJ2-6	few	TGTGCCAGCACCGGCGGGACCTTATCTGGGGCCAACGTCCTGACTTTC	CASTGGTLSGANVLTF
TRBV5-1	TRBD1	TRBJ1-1	NA	TGCGCCAGCAGCTCTCAGGCAGGGGGTAGCACTGAAGCTTTCTTT	CASSSQAGGSTEAFF
TRBV7-2	NA	TRBJ2-5	NA	TGTGCCAGCACTCGGGGGAGGGGGGGCCAACAAGAGACCCAGTACTTC	CASTRGRGGQQETQYF
TRBV27	TRBD2	TRBJ2-3	few	TGTGCCAGCCGGGGGGGCGGGTGGACAGATACGCAGTATTTT	CASRGGGWTDTQYF
TRBV7-2	TRBD1	TRBJ2-5	once	TGTGCCAGCAGCATCGGGACAGGGGGAGAGACCCAGTACTTC	CASSIGTGGETQYF
TRBV12-5	NA	TRBJ1-5	NA	TGTGCTAGTGGTTTGGGGGGTAGCAATCAGCCCCAGCATTTT	CASGLGGSNQPQHF
TRBV7-9	NA	TRBJ1-2	NA	TGTGCCAGCAGCCCGAGTGATAGGGGCTACACCTTC	CASSPSDRGYTF
TRBV7-6	NA	TRBJ1-1	NA	TGTGCCAGCAGCGTATCGCAGGGTAACACTGAAGCTTTCTTT	CASSVSQGNTEAFF
TRBV11-2	NA	TRBJ1-1	NA	TGTGCCAGCAGCTTTCCCGGGACAAGGGGGAGGACTGAAGCTTTCTTT	CASSFPGTRGRTEAFF
TRBV6-2/TRBV6-3	TRBD2	TRBJ2-7	NA	TGTGCCAGCAGCATTGGGGGTATCGGGAGGAATTTCTACGAGCAGTACTTC	CASSIGGIGRNFYEQYF
TRBV7-3	NA	TRBJ2-2	NA	TGTGCCAGCAGCTCCGACACCGGGGAGCTGTTTTTT	CASSSDTGELFF
TRBV4-2	NA	TRBJ2-3	NA	TGTGCCAGCAGCCACCGGAATGGCCTCTCATCGGATACGCAGTATTTT	CASSHRNGLSSDTQYF
TRBV4-3	NA	TRBJ1-2	NA	TGCGCCAGCAGCCAAGACTCCGCGGTTCCTTTGGGCTACACCTTC	CASSQDSAVPLGYTF
TRBV24-1	NA	TRBJ1-1	few	TGTGCCACCAGTGAGTCGACAGGTGGGAACACTGAAGCTTTCTTT	CATSESTGGNTEAFF
TRBV5-1	NA	TRBJ1-2	NA	TGCGCCAGCAGCCTGACAGAAGACTATGGCTACACCTTC	CASSLTEDYGYTF
TRBV12-3/TRBV12-4	NA	TRBJ2-7	NA	TGTGCCAGCAGTTTAATGGGGTGGCTCTACGAGCAGTACTTC	CASSLMGWLYEQYF
TRBV2	NA	TRBJ1-5	NA	TGTGCCAGCATCCGGGACAAAGATCAGCCCCAGCATTTT	CASIRDKDQPQHF
TRBV6-1	NA	TRBJ1-1	few	TGTGCCAGCACCCAGTCGGGGCAGAGGGGTGCAGCTTTCTTT	CASTQSGQRGAAFF
TRBV28	NA	TRBJ1-5	NA	TGTGCCAGCAGTTCGTCAATCAAGCCCCAGCATTTT	CASSSSIKPQHF
TRBV2	TRBD1	TRBJ1-5	few	TGTGCCAGCCTACAGGGGCCTAGCAATCAGCCCCAGCATTTT	CASLQGPSNQPQHF
TRBV2	TRBD1	TRBJ1-2	few	TGTGCCAGCAGTTCCAACACAGGGGGCTCGGGCTATGGCTACACCTTC	CASSSNTGGSGYGYTF
TRBV27	TRBD1	TRBJ1-2	few	TGTGCCACCCAGAAGGGGGCGCCTACCTATGGCTACACCTTC	CATQKGAPTYGYTF
TRBV11-1	TRBD2	TRBJ2-4	once	TGTGCCAGCAGCTTGGGACTAGCGGAAAACATTCAGTACTTC	CASSLGLAENIQYF
TRBV20-1	TRBD2	TRBJ2-1	few	TGCAGTGCATACGTCCCGGGACTAGCGGGCCAGGGCACGGATGAGCAGTTCTTC	CSAYVPGLAGQGTDEQFF
TRBV15	NA	TRBJ1-4	few	TGTGCCACCAGCAGAGATAGAGTGGCTGATGGTAATGAAAAACTGTTTTTT	CATSRDRVADGNEKLFF
TRBV11-2	TRBD2	TRBJ2-5	NA	TGTGCCAGCAGCACAAGACTAGCGGGGGGCGAGGGTCAGTACTTC	CASSTRLAGGEGQYF
TRBV2	NA	TRBJ1-6	NA	TGTGCCAGCCGCCTGGGCGAGTCGGATTCACCCCTCCACTTT	CASRLGESDSPLHF
TRBV6-1	TRBD1	TRBJ2-3	NA	TGTGCCAGCAGAGAGATCGACAGGGGTACGCAGTATTTT	CASREIDRGTQYF
TRBV20-1	TRBD1	TRBJ1-5	few	TGCAGTGCTCCCGCTTTGTCGACAGGGAGGGGGCAGCCCCAGCATTTT	CSAPALSTGRGQPQHF
TRBV6-1	NA	TRBJ1-3	NA	TGTGCCAGCAGGACCCCGGGTAGGCAGGATGGAAACACCATATATTTT	CASRTPGRQDGNTIYF
TRBV11-2	TRBD1	TRBJ2-5	NA	TGTGCCAGCCGAGATGGGAAACAGGGGGCGATCCAAGAGACCCAGTACTTC	CASRDGKQGAIQETQYF
TRBV7-2	TRBD1	TRBJ2-2	medium-sized	TGTGCCAGCAGCCTTAGTACTACAGGGGCCGGGGAGCTGTTTTTT	CASSLSTTGAGELFF
TRBV19	NA	TRBJ1-3	NA	TGTGCCAGTAGATATGGGACTTCCCGCTCTGGAAACACCATATATTTT	CASRYGTSRSGNTIYF